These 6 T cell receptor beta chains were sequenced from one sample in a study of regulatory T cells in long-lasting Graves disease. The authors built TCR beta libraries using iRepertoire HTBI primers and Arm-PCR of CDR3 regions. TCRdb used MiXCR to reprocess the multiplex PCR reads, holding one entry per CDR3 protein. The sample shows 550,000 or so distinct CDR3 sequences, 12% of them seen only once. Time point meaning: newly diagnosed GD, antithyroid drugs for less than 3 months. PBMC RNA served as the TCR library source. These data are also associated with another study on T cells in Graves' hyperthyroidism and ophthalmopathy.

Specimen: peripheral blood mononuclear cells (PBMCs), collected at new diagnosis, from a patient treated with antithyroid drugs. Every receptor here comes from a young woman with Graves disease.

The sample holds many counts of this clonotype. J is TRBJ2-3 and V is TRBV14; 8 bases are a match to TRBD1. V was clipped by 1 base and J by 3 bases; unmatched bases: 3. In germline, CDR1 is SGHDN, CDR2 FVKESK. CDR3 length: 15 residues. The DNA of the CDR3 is TGTGCCAGCAGCCAAGTGCACAGGGGGACAGATACGCAGTATTTT. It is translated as CASSQVHRGTDTQYF. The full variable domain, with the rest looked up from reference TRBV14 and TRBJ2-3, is EAGVTQFPSHSVIEKGQTVTLRCDPISGHDNLYWYRRVMGKEIKFLLHFVKESKQDESGMPNNRFLAERTGGTYSTLKVQPAELEDSGVYFCASSQVHRGTDTQYFGPGTRLTVL.

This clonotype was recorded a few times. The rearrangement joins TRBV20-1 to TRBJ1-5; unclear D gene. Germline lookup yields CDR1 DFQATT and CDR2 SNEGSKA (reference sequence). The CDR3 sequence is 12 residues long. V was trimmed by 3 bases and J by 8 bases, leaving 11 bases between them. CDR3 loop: CSARDRNEPQHF. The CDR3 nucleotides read TGCAGTGCTAGGGACCGGAATGAGCCCCAGCATTTT.

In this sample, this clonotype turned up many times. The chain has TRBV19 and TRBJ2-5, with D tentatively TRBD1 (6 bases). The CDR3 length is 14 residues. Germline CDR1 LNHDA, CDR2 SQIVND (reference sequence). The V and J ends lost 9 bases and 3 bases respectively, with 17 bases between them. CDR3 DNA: TGTGCCAGCAAGAGGGCCGCAGGGGAAGAGACCCAGTACTTC. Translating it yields CASKRAAGEETQYF.

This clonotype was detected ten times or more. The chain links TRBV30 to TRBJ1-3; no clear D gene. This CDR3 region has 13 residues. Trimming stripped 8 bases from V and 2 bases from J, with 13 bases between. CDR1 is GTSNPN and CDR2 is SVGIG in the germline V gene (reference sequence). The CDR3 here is CASYGPTGNTIYF. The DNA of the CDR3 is TGTGCCAGCTACGGGCCAACTGGAAACACCATATATTTT.

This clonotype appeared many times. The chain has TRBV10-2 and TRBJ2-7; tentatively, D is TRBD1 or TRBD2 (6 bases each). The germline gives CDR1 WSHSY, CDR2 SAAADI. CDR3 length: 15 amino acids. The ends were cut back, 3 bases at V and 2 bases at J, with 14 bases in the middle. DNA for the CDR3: TGCGCCAGCAGTGATTTTGCAGGGGAGGCCTACGAGCAGTACTTC. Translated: CASSDFAGEAYEQYF.

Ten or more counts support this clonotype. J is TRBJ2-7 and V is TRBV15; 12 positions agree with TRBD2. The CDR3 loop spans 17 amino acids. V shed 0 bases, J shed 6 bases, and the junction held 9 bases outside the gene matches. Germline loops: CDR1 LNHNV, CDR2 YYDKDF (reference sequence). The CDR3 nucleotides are TGTGCCACCAGCAGAGATCAGGCTAGCGGGAGGGCCGGCGAGCAGTACTTC. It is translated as CATSRDQASGRAGEQYF. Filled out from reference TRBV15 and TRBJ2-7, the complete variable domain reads DAMVIQNPRYQVTQFGKPVTLSCSQTLNHNVMYWYQQKSSQAPKLLFHYYDKDFNNEADTPDNFQSRRPNTSFCFLDIRSPGLGDTAMYLCATSRDQASGRAGEQYFGPGTRLTVT.